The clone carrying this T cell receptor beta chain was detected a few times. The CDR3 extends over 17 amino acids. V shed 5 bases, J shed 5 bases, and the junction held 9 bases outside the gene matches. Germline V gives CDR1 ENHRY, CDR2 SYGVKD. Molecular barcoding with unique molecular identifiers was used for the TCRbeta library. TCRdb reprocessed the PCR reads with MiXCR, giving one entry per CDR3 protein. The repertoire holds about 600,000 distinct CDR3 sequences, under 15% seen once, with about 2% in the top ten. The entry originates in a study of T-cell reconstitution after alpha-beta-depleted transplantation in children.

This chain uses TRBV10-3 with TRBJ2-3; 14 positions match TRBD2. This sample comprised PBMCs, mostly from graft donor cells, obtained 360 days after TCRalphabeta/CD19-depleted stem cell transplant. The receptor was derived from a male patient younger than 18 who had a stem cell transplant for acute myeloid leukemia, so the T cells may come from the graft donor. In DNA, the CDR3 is TGTGCCATCAGTAAGCCGGGACTAGCGGGAGCGGGAGATACGCAGTATTTT. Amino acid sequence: CAISKPGLAGAGDTQYF.